A selection of T cell receptor beta chains follows, all from one sample in a study of blood T cell repertoires in COVID-19. The data were produced by immunoSEQ multiplex PCR, yet TCRdb's version contains in-frame clones alone and is incomplete. The table shows more than 200,000 clones, with around nine tenths occurring only once. Sequencing used peripheral blood. These receptors all stem from a woman aged 55 to 70 with COVID-19, enrolled during active disease. The CDR3 runs from the conserved cysteine through the conserved F or W. D genes are given only for firm matches. Clone sizes are given selectively: once, few, many, or a class where the clone is expanded.

14	NA	TRBV24-1	TRBD2	TRBJ2-3	TGTGCCACCAGTCCAGCGGGGAACACAGATACGCAGTATTTT	CATSPAGNTDTQYF
16	NA	TRBV2	TRBD2	TRBJ2-1	TGTGCCAGCAGGGGGACTAGCGGACGCTCCTACAATGAGCAGTTCTTC	CASRGTSGRSYNEQFF
16	NA	TRBV9	NA	TRBJ2-7	TGTGCCAGCAGTCTGCAAATAGAGGAGGACCCCCACGAGCAGTACTTC	CASSLQIEEDPHEQYF
12	NA	TRBV2	NA	TRBJ1-2	TGTACCCTGGGAGGGCCCTGGGATGGCTACACCTTC	CTLGGPWDGYTF
15	NA	TRBV7-2	TRBD1	TRBJ1-5	TGTGCCAGCAGCCCTGCCGGACAGGGCCAACAGCCCCAGCATTTT	CASSPAGQGQQPQHF
15	once	TRBV18	TRBD1	TRBJ2-3	TGTGCCAGCTCACCCCCCGTTGGGACAGTCGATACGCAGTATTTT	CASSPPVGTVDTQYF
16	NA	TRBV5-1	TRBD2	TRBJ2-3	TGCGCCAGCAGCCTACGGACTAGCGGGAGCACAGATACGCAGTATTTT	CASSLRTSGSTDTQYF
14	NA	TRBV7-9	TRBD1	TRBJ2-5	TGTGCCAGCAGCTTAGAGAGGGGGCGAGAGACCCAGTACTTC	CASSLERGRETQYF
13	NA	TRBV29-1	TRBD1	TRBJ1-5	TGCAGCGGGGGACAGAGCCCTAATCAGCCCCAGCATTTT	CSGGQSPNQPQHF
14	NA	TRBV5-4	NA	TRBJ2-6	TGTGCCAGCAGCCTACAGGGAAAGGCCAACGTCCTGACTTTC	CASSLQGKANVLTF
13	NA	TRBV7-6	NA	TRBJ2-7	TGTGCCAGCAGCTTAAGGACGGGATACGAGCAGTACTTC	CASSLRTGYEQYF
13	NA	TRBV29-1	TRBD1	TRBJ2-7	TGCAGCGCCCAGACAGGGGGCAGCGGCGAGCAGTACTTC	CSAQTGGSGEQYF
16	NA	TRBV29-1	TRBD1	TRBJ2-5	TGCAGCGTTGAAGAGTACGACAGGGGGCGCGGGAAGACCCAGTACTTC	CSVEEYDRGRGKTQYF
13	NA	TRBV3-1/TRBV3-2	TRBD2	TRBJ2-7	TGTGCCAGCAGCCGGACTAGCGGCTACGAGCAGTACTTC	CASSRTSGYEQYF
14	NA	TRBV19	TRBD1	TRBJ1-2	TGTGCCATTGTCGACAGGGGAAGGGAAGGTGGCTACACCTTC	CAIVDRGREGGYTF
21	NA	TRBV6-2/TRBV6-3	TRBD2	TRBJ2-3	TGTGCCAGCAGTTACCCATCGCAGCGCTACCCGACTAGCGGGAGAGGGGATACGCAGTATTTT	CASSYPSQRYPTSGRGDTQYF
14	NA	TRBV7-9	TRBD1	TRBJ2-1	TGTGCCAGCAGGATGGGACAGGGTTTTAATGAGCAGTTCTTC	CASRMGQGFNEQFF
14	once	TRBV7-2	NA	TRBJ2-3	TGTGCCAGCAGCTTCGGTGGGCGCACAGATACGCAGTATTTT	CASSFGGRTDTQYF
15	NA	TRBV28	TRBD1	TRBJ1-5	TGTGCCAGCAGTTTGGGACAGAATAGCAATCAGCCCCAGCATTTT	CASSLGQNSNQPQHF
15	NA	TRBV3-1/TRBV3-2	TRBD2	TRBJ2-5	TGTGCCAGCAGCCAAGAACGGGGACTAGCGGAGACCCAGTACTTC	CASSQERGLAETQYF
13	NA	TRBV6-6	NA	TRBJ2-1	TGTGCCAGCAGTTACCGGGGCTACAATGAGCAGTTCTTC	CASSYRGYNEQFF
14	NA	TRBV7-3	TRBD1	TRBJ2-1	TGTGCCAGCAGCCCCCACAGGGGGTCAAGTGAGCAGTTCTTC	CASSPHRGSSEQFF
15	NA	TRBV5-1	TRBD1	TRBJ1-2	TGCGCCAGCAGCTTGGGGGACAGGGAATACTATGGCTACACCTTC	CASSLGDREYYGYTF
13	NA	TRBV7-8	NA	TRBJ1-1	TGTGCCAGCAGCTCCCTGAGAAACACTGAAGCTTTCTTT	CASSSLRNTEAFF
14	NA	TRBV5-6	NA	TRBJ1-2	TGTGCCAGCAGCAAAATTCCAGATAACTATGGCTACACCTTC	CASSKIPDNYGYTF
11	NA	TRBV7-2	NA	TRBJ2-7	TGTGCCAGCAGCTTGTACGGCGAGCAGTACTTC	CASSLYGEQYF
12	NA	TRBV29-1	NA	TRBJ2-5	TGCAGCGTTGAAATACAGGAAGAGACCCAGTACTTC	CSVEIQEETQYF
16	NA	TRBV18	TRBD2	TRBJ2-1	TGTGCCAGCTCACCACCGGCCCTAGCGGGAGTGAATGAGCAGTTCTTC	CASSPPALAGVNEQFF
15	NA	TRBV5-1	NA	TRBJ2-1	TGCGCCAGCAGCGGGGTAGGGGGATCCTACAATGAGCAGTTCTTC	CASSGVGGSYNEQFF
14	NA	TRBV15	TRBD1	TRBJ2-7	TGTGCCACCAGCAGAGGTGGACAGGCCCTAGGGCAGTACTTC	CATSRGGQALGQYF
15	NA	TRBV25-1	TRBD1	TRBJ1-1	TGTGCCAGCCAACCCGCCGGGACAGCGAACACTGAAGCTTTCTTT	CASQPAGTANTEAFF
16	NA	TRBV5-4	TRBD1	TRBJ2-1	TGTGCCAGCAGCTTGGAAGACAGGGGGCGGTTGAATGAGCAGTTCTTC	CASSLEDRGRLNEQFF